The 21 T cell receptor beta chains below all came from one sample that was sequenced in a study of blood T cell repertoires in COVID-19 (TCRdb year 2020). Libraries were constructed by the immunoSEQ multiplex PCR assay. Drawn from immuneACCESS, this table holds only the in-frame rearrangements with V and J called that TCRdb kept. Clones are partly lost; checked studies trace under half to an unresolved V gene and leave the rest unexplained. Across this sample there are 150,000 to 200,000 clones, with roughly 90% seen only once. The ten largest clones represent 18% of the sample. The sequencing input was peripheral blood. Receptor source: a man in his sixties with active or convalescent COVID-19.

This clone was seen only a few times. The chain joins TRBV19 to TRBJ1-2; 7 bases line up with TRBD1. This CDR3 comprises 17 residues. The germline CDR1 and CDR2 sequences are LNHDA and SQIVND (reference sequence). V lost 7 bases and J lost 4; bases outside the gene matches: 18. The CDR3 DNA reads as TGTGCCAGTACTCATCTCGGACAGGCCGCTCTGATCTATGGCTACACCTTC. Its protein product is CASTHLGQAALIYGYTF.

This chain links TRBV29-1 with TRBJ1-2, with D unclear. CDR3 length equals 13 residues. Between the trimmed V and J ends, which lost 2 bases and 8 bases, there was a span of 15 bases. Germline CDR1 is SQVTM and CDR2 is ANQGSEA. This CDR3 reads CSVEYGSGKGYTF. In DNA form, the CDR3 reads TGCAGCGTTGAATACGGGAGCGGGAAAGGCTACACCTTC.

This chain joins TRBV7-9 and TRBJ1-5, with 9 nucleotides matching TRBD1. The CDR3 is 17 amino acids. CDR1 SEHNR and CDR2 FQNEAQ come from the germline V gene (reference sequence). V trimming: 2 bases; J trimming: 0 bases; junction bases outside the gene matches: 5. CDR3 sequence reads: CASSLWTGDVSNQPQHF. The DNA of the CDR3 is TGTGCCAGCAGCTTATGGACAGGGGATGTTAGCAATCAGCCCCAGCATTTT.

This clone has only one observation. The rearrangement joins TRBV29-1 to TRBJ2-7; D gene unclear. Deletions cut 1 base from V and 5 bases from J, with 9 bases between. The CDR3 is 12 amino acids. Germline CDR1 and CDR2: SQVTM and ANQGSEA. CDR3 protein: CSVEGASHEQYF. The CDR3, as DNA: TGCAGCGTTGAAGGGGCGTCCCACGAGCAGTACTTC.

The chain carries TRBV3-1 (or the pseudogene TRBV3-2) and TRBJ2-7, with 11 positions matching TRBD2. The CDR3 is 17 residues long. The junction had 12 bases not matched to a gene; V was cut back by 0 bases and J by 8 bases. Germline values: CDR1 LGHDT, CDR2 YNNKEL (reference sequence). The chain's CDR3 is CASSQERLAGPLRKQYF. The CDR3 bases are TGTGCCAGCAGCCAAGAAAGACTAGCGGGACCCCTCCGGAAGCAGTACTTC.

This chain links TRBV27 with TRBJ2-1, with TRBD2 as a possible D gene (6 bases). The CDR3 is 15 residues long. The germline gives CDR1 MNHEY, CDR2 SMNVEV (reference sequence). V lost 5 bases and J 4 bases, leaving 15 bases between the germline ends. CDR3 DNA sequence: TGTGCCAGCAGTATATGGTGGGGGGAGTACAATGAGCAGTTCTTC. This codes for CASSIWWGEYNEQFF.

The gene calls are TRBV7-2 and TRBJ1-1; the D gene is possibly TRBD1 (6 bases). V was shortened by 5 bases and J by 2 bases, with 12 bases between the two germline ends. This CDR3 is 14 amino acids long. In germline, CDR1 is SGHTA, CDR2 FQGNSA. CDR3 sequence (DNA): TGTGCCAGCAGCCTACACAGGGATAACACTGAAGCTTTCTTT. Translating gives CASSLHRDNTEAFF. The entire variable domain, with the rest obtained from reference TRBV7-2 and TRBJ1-1, is as follows: GAGVSQSPSNKVTEKGKDVELRCDPISGHTALYWYRQSLGQGLEFLIYFQGNSAPDKSGLPSDRFSAERTGGSVSTLTIQRTQQEDSAVYLCASSLHRDNTEAFFGQGTRLTVV.

The chain carries TRBV27 and TRBJ1-6; tentatively, D is TRBD1 (5 bases). The CDR3 has 16 residues. In germline, CDR1 is MNHEY, CDR2 SMNVEV (reference sequence). Trimming shortened V by 5 bases and J by 5 bases, and 16 bases separated the two germline ends. The CDR3 loop is CASSLRPDTNNSPLHF. The CDR3 DNA reads TGTGCCAGCAGTCTCCGCCCGGACACGAATAATTCACCCCTCCACTTT.

The chain combines TRBV20-1 with TRBJ1-1; possible D gene TRBD1, 5 bases. The CDR3 runs to 11 residues. CDR1 DFQATT and CDR2 SNEGSKA come from the germline V gene (reference sequence). CDR3 nucleotide sequence: TGCAGCCACAGGCGGTTGACTGAAGCTTTCTTT. Encoded protein: CSHRRLTEAFF.

V and J are TRBV6-1 and TRBJ2-3; 9 bases are shared with TRBD1. V was pared by 2 bases and J by 3 bases, with 6 bases of the junction left unmatched. CDR3 length equals 16 residues. The germline V gene encodes CDR1 MNHNS and CDR2 SASEGT. CDR3: CASSEYVGQGTDTQYF. The CDR3 nucleotides read TGTGCCAGCAGTGAATACGTGGGACAGGGAACAGATACGCAGTATTTT.

This chain links TRBV7-6 with TRBJ2-1; possible D gene TRBD1, 6 bases. The CDR3 length is 16 residues. Germline V gene sequence: CDR1 SGHVS, CDR2 FNYEAQ. V was clipped by 2 bases and J by 7 bases, with 18 bases between them. The CDR3 bases are TGTGCCAGCAGCTTACTGCCAGGGGAATTTGGAAATGAGCAGTTCTTC. Translation gives CASSLLPGEFGNEQFF. Using reference TRBV7-6 and TRBJ2-1 for the parts outside the CDR3, the full variable domain is GAGVSQSPRYKVTKRGQDVALRCDPISGHVSLYWYRQALGQGPEFLTYFNYEAQQDKSGLPNDRFSAERPEGSISTLTIQRTEQRDSAMYRCASSLLPGEFGNEQFFGPGTRLTVL.

The chain joins TRBV3-1 (or the pseudogene TRBV3-2) to TRBJ2-7; 12 bases map to TRBD2. V was clipped by 5 bases and J by 5 bases; unmatched bases: 7. Germline V CDR1 and CDR2: LGHDT, YNNKEL (reference sequence). The CDR3 consists of 15 residues. CDR3 region: CASSARTSGTDEQYF. The DNA of the CDR3 is TGTGCCAGCAGCGCCCGGACTAGCGGGACGGACGAGCAGTACTTC.

This clone was found once. The chain carries TRBV7-8 and TRBJ1-2, with no clear D. Trimming took 2 bases from V and 13 from J, leaving 14 bases between them. CDR3 length equals 12 residues. CDR1 and CDR2 (germline): SGHVS, FQNEAQ. The CDR3 DNA follows: TGTGCCAGCAGCTTAAAGGGTTATGGAGGCACCTTC. The encoded protein is CASSLKGYGGTF.

The chain is built from TRBV19 and TRBJ2-5; TRBD1 matches at 7 bases. The ends lost 7 bases at V and 5 bases at J; junction bases unmatched: 10. The length of the CDR3 is 14 residues. The germline gives CDR1 LNHDA, CDR2 SQIVND (reference sequence). The CDR3 DNA reads TGTGCCAGTAACCCCCCGGGACAGTGGGAGACCCAGTACTTC. It yields the protein CASNPPGQWETQYF. Complete variable domain (other parts from reference TRBV19 and TRBJ2-5): DGGITQSPKYLFRKEGQNVTLSCEQNLNHDAMYWYRQDPGQGLRLIYYSQIVNDFQKGDIAEGYSVSREKKESFPLTVTSAQKNPTAFYLCASNPPGQWETQYFGPGTRLLVL.

The chain recombines TRBV5-1 with TRBJ2-5; TRBD2 matches 8 bases. V trimming: 5 bases; J trimming: 4 bases; junction bases outside the gene matches: 4. This CDR3 is built from 13 residues. Germline CDR1 reads SGHRS; CDR2 reads YFSETQ. This CDR3 reads CASRAGGGETQYF. In DNA, the CDR3 is TGCGCCAGCAGGGCGGGAGGTGGAGAGACCCAGTACTTC.

This clone was found a few times. The chain has TRBV28 and TRBJ1-1; 7 nucleotides align to TRBD1. CDR3 length: 15 residues. V lost 6 bases to trimming and J lost 1 base; unmatched junction nucleotides: 8. CDR1 and CDR2 from the germline V gene are MDHEN and SYDVKM. CDR3 DNA: TGTGCCAGCAGCCCACCGACAGGGTGGAACACTGAAGCTTTCTTT. Protein sequence: CASSPPTGWNTEAFF.

This chain connects TRBV6-6 to TRBJ1-1; D gene unclear. V shed 6 bases and J shed 1 base, with 6 bases lying between them. This CDR3 spans 12 amino acids. Germline CDR1 reads MNHNY; CDR2 reads SVGAGI (reference sequence). Here the CDR3 reads CASRSGNTEAFF. CDR3 in DNA: TGTGCCAGCAGGAGTGGGAACACTGAAGCTTTCTTT.

The V and J genes are TRBV19 and TRBJ2-5, with 10 bases fitting TRBD2. The CDR3 has 15 amino acids. Germline CDR1 and CDR2: LNHDA and SQIVND (reference sequence). Trimming cost V 8 bases and J 2 bases; bases outside gene matches: 8. DNA for the CDR3: TGTGCCAGTCGGAGAGCGGGAGGGCCGCAAGAGACCCAGTACTTC. Residues: CASRRAGGPQETQYF.

Points on this clone: Distinct nucleotide sequences in the sample also encode this CDR3. The V call is TRBV6-1, the J call TRBJ1-5; 7 bases are shared with TRBD1. Germline loops: CDR1 MNHNS, CDR2 SASEGT. Trimming at V came to 3 bases and at J to 0 bases, leaving 2 bases not matched to a gene. The CDR3 totals 15 residues. For the CDR3, the DNA is TGTGCCAGCAGTGAGGCAGGGGGTAGCAATCAGCCCCAGCATTTT. It yields the protein CASSEAGGSNQPQHF.

This rearrangement joins TRBV2 to TRBJ1-1; a weak D match, TRBD1 (5 bases). Trimming removed 4 bases from V and 1 base from J, with 7 bases in between. Germline assignment: CDR1 SNHLY and CDR2 FYNNEI. The CDR3 is 13 amino acids. The CDR3 protein is CASSAQGNTEAFF. The CDR3 nucleotides read TGTGCCAGCAGTGCGCAGGGGAACACTGAAGCTTTCTTT.

V is TRBV19 and J is TRBJ2-1; TRBD2 matches 10 bases. CDR3 length: 12 amino acids. CDR1 and CDR2 from the germline V gene are LNHDA and SQIVND (reference sequence). Trimming cost V 5 bases and J 13 bases; bases outside gene matches: 5. This CDR3 is CASSFGTSVQFF. CDR3 DNA sequence: TGTGCCAGTAGTTTCGGGACTAGCGTTCAGTTCTTC.